A single sample gave rise to the 10 T cell receptor beta chains below, sequenced in a study of blood T cell repertoires in COVID-19 (dated by TCRdb to 2019 to 2021). The library was made by the immunoSEQ multiplex PCR assay. Not all clones reach the TCRdb copy of this immuneACCESS table, which keeps in-frame sequences only. Checked studies attribute under half of the gap to unresolved V genes and leave the rest unexplained. Across this sample there are approximately 100,000 clones, with 85% seen only once. The ten largest account for 1.5% to 2% of the sample. The sample comprised peripheral blood. These receptors all come from an older woman with active or convalescent COVID-19.

This clone was detected only once. The gene calls are TRBV28 and TRBJ1-1; possibly TRBD1 for D (5 bases). Germline CDR1 reads MDHEN; CDR2 reads SYDVKM. Trimming stripped 2 bases from V and 4 bases from J, with 14 bases between. The CDR3 spans 15 residues. The CDR3, as DNA: TGTGCCAGCAGTTTAGGGGGGGGAGAGTCCACTGAAGCTTTCTTT. This codes for CASSLGGGESTEAFF.

The chain combines TRBV11-3 with TRBJ1-1; D gene ambiguous. Trimming cost V 7 bases and J 4 bases, with 10 bases left between them. Germline CDR1 and CDR2: SGHNT and YENEEA. The CDR3 is 12 amino acids. The CDR3 sequence: CASNLGGTEAFF. CDR3 sequence (DNA): TGTGCCAGCAACCTCGGTGGCACTGAAGCTTTCTTT.

V is TRBV7-8 and J is TRBJ1-6; TRBD1 aligns across 7 bases. The V gene end was trimmed by 5 bases and the J gene end by 8 bases; junction bases not matched to a gene: 6. This CDR3 contains 14 residues. Germline V gene data show CDR1 as SGHVS and CDR2 as FQNEAQ. CDR3 DNA sequence: TGTGCCAGCAGCACCCGACAGGGAGATTCACCCCTCCACTTT. Residues: CASSTRQGDSPLHF.

This chain joins TRBV18 and TRBJ2-5, with a tentative D call TRBD1 (5 bases). The CDR3 is made up of 14 amino acids. Trimming shortened V by 3 bases and J by 4 bases, and 12 bases separated the two germline ends. Per germline, CDR1 KGHSH and CDR2 LQKENI. Here the CDR3 reads CASSPQGQRETQYF. The CDR3 DNA sequence: TGTGCCAGCTCACCCCAGGGTCAACGAGAGACCCAGTACTTC.

J is TRBJ1-1 and V is TRBV28, with 9 bases matching TRBD1. CDR3 length: 15 amino acids. Germline V gene lookup returns CDR1 MDHEN and CDR2 SYDVKM. V trimming: 10 bases; J trimming: 1 base; junction bases outside the gene matches: 10. The CDR3 loop reads CATRIAGQGNTEAFF. CDR3 nucleotides: TGTGCCACCCGAATAGCGGGACAGGGGAACACTGAAGCTTTCTTT. Full variable domain (outside the CDR3, taken from reference TRBV28 and TRBJ1-1): DVKVTQSSRYLVKRTGEKVFLECVQDMDHENMFWYRQDPGLGLRLIYFSYDVKMKEKGDIPEGYSVSREKKERFSLILESASTNQTSMYLCATRIAGQGNTEAFFGQGTRLTVV.

This chain uses TRBV6-2 or TRBV6-3 with TRBJ2-3, with 10 bases lining up with TRBD2. J gave up 5 bases and V 5 bases, and 7 bases lay outside the gene matches. CDR3 size: 15 residues. Germline CDR1 reads MNHEY; CDR2 reads SVGEGT. CDR3 amino acids: CASSPAGGKVDTQYF. For the CDR3, the DNA is TGTGCCAGCAGTCCAGCGGGAGGGAAGGTAGATACGCAGTATTTT.

The gene calls are TRBV5-6 and TRBJ1-1, with 7 positions matching TRBD1. The CDR3 loop spans 14 amino acids. Germline V CDR1 and CDR2: SGHDT, YYEEEE. After removal of 1 base from V and 3 bases from J, the junction contained 3 bases not matched to a gene. The CDR3 is CASSLYDRDTEAFF. The DNA of the CDR3 is TGTGCCAGCAGCTTGTACGACAGGGACACTGAAGCTTTCTTT.

Only a few counts were recorded for this clone. This sequence joins TRBV29-1 and TRBJ2-2, with D possibly being TRBD1 (5 bases). Trimming removed 4 bases at V and 3 bases at J, with 9 bases between. CDR1 is SQVTM, CDR2 ANQGSEA, per germline. The CDR3 totals 13 residues. CDR3 nucleotides: TGCAGCGTTGGTTCAGGGTACACCGGGGAGCTGTTTTTT. The encoded protein is CSVGSGYTGELFF.

This clone was found a few times. This chain uses TRBV5-1 with TRBJ2-1, with TRBD2 matching over 8 bases. The germline V gene has CDR1 SGHRS and CDR2 YFSETQ. The ends lost 4 bases at V and 9 bases at J; junction bases unmatched: 12. This CDR3 contains 15 residues. The CDR3, as DNA: TGCGCCAGCAGCCCACGGGAGGGGAGCGGTCGTGAGCAGTTCTTC. Amino acids: CASSPREGSGREQFF. The full variable domain, completed using reference TRBV5-1 and TRBJ2-1, is KAGVTQTPRYLIKTRGQQVTLSCSPISGHRSVSWYQQTPGQGLQFLFEYFSETQRNKGNFPGRFSGRQFSNSRSEMNVSTLELGDSALYLCASSPREGSGREQFFGPGTRLTVL.

V usage is TRBV11-3 and J usage is TRBJ1-1; 7 positions match TRBD1. Germline V CDR1 and CDR2: SGHNT, YENEEA. CDR3 length: 15 residues. With 5 bases clipped from V and 5 bases from J, the junction kept 11 bases outside the gene matches. The DNA for the CDR3 is TGTGCCAGCAGCCCGCGTACGGGACAGCAGACTGAAGCTTTCTTT. Translated, it gives CASSPRTGQQTEAFF.